This T cell receptor beta chain was obtained from a study of cytomegalovirus exposure and HLA in healthy donors. About the research overall: A later analysis reported the same platform for the roughly 120 validation repertoires and the roughly 650 first-cohort repertoires.

As regards this clone: Antigen specificity is unknown.

Libraries were prepared by immunoSEQ multiplex PCR; TCRdb keeps only in-frame clonotypes and omits some of them. The sample contains roughly 140,000 clones, about 86% of which appear only once. Broader study findings: Three CMV-associated chains were confirmed in vitro to be specific for CMV antigens. The study flagged some 170 TCR beta chains as cytomegalovirus-associated.

Sequencing was done on a sample of PBMCs. The source is a woman younger than 30 in good health and CMV-seropositive.

CDR3 nucleotides: TGTGCCAGCAGTTCAGGGTTGCGCCAAGAGACCCAGTACTTC. It is translated as CASSSGLRQETQYF. V usage is TRBV28 and J usage is TRBJ2-5; D is perhaps TRBD1 (5 bases). The CDR3 contains 14 residues. V shed 4 bases and J shed 1 base, with 10 bases lying between them. The germline CDR1 and CDR2 sequences are MDHEN and SYDVKM.